The entry that follows covers one T cell receptor (beta chain) sequence. This sample stems from a study of early T cells in non-severe SARS-CoV-2 infection. V lost 5 bases and J 0 bases, leaving 14 bases between the germline ends. There are 17 residues in the CDR3. Germline V gene data show CDR1 as LNHNV and CDR2 as YYDKDF (reference sequence). Individual cDNA molecules carried attached unique molecular identifiers. Via MiXCR, TCRdb re-called the 5' RACE reads, giving one row per CDR3 protein. Counted here are around 77,000 distinct CDR3 sequences, about 14% occurring once; the ten biggest clones make up approximately 4%.

The genes are TRBV15 and TRBJ2-6; D might be TRBD2 (5 bases). This specimen was whole blood, taken at baseline. The receptor was derived from an adult who was a healthcare worker with PCR-confirmed SARS-CoV-2 infection or an uninfected control (not recorded which). The CDR3 sequence: CATSLPGGGSGANVLTF. The DNA of the CDR3 is TGTGCCACCAGCCTACCCGGAGGTGGCTCTGGGGCCAACGTCCTGACTTTC.